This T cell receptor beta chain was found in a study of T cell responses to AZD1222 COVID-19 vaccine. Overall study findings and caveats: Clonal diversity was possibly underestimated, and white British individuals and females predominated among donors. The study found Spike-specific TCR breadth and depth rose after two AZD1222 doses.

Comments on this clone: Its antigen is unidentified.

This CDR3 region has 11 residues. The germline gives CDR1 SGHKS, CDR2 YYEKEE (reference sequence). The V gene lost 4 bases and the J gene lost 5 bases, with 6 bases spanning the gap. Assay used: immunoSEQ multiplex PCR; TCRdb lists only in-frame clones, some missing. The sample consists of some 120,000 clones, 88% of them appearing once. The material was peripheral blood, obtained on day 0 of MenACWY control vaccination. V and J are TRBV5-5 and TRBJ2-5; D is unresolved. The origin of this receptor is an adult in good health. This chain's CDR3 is CASSVAETQYF. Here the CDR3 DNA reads TGTGCCAGCAGCGTCGCCGAGACCCAGTACTTC.